This T cell receptor (beta chain) was recorded in a study of T-cell reconstitution after alpha-beta-depleted transplantation in children. Study results and caveats: Several patients had high TCRbeta diversity at day 60; it came from surviving recipient T cells and thymic progenitors. One year post-transplant, T-cell counts and diversity were largely derived from T cells produced anew.

Unique molecular identifiers tagged the TCRbeta library. Each CDR3 protein is one row after TCRdb ran MiXCR on the PCR reads. Altogether approximately 800,000 distinct CDR3 sequences are present, around 17% being singletons, with the ten largest covering roughly 4.8%. This clonotype was picked up many times. Its target is unknown. The CDR3 is 14 residues long. Per the germline V gene, CDR1 is SGHVS and CDR2 is FNYEAQ. Trimming removed 1 base from V and 4 bases from J; junction bases left unmatched: 2. The chain has TRBV7-6 and TRBJ2-3; TRBD1 matches 7 bases. This receptor was obtained from a male patient younger than 18 who had a stem cell transplant for acute lymphoblastic leukemia, so the T cells may come from the graft donor. The sequencing used PBMCs, mostly from graft donor cells, collected 360 days after TCRalphabeta/CD19-depleted stem cell transplant. CDR3 bases: TGTGCCAGCAGCTTAGGAGGGGGCCCAGATACGCAGTATTTT. Protein: CASSLGGGPDTQYF.